This record looks at one T cell receptor (beta chain) sequence and its context. Trimming cost V 4 bases and J 4 bases, with 14 bases left between them. CDR1 and CDR2 from the germline V gene are KGHSH and LQKENI. This CDR3 is built from 14 residues. In the authors' workflow: Reference gene primer amplification in the assay estimated nucleated cell counts. The method was immunoSEQ multiplex PCR; TCRdb's version includes in-frame clones alone and lacks a portion of them. The DNA gave D and trimming, while V, J and clone size come from that table. The repertoire includes a few hundred thousand clones, approximately 86% of them detected once, and 3% sits in the top ten. These data originate in a study of blood T cell repertoires in COVID-19. Study-level background: The study drew acute and convalescent COVID-19 samples from the United States, Italy and Spain. Sample material is recorded as cDNA or gDNA derived from T cells, B-cell-depleted T cells, or PBMCs.

This sequence joins TRBV18 and TRBJ2-7; perhaps TRBD2 as D (6 bases). This sequence originates from a man between 60 and 70 years old with acute or convalescent COVID-19. Material for sequencing was peripheral blood. The CDR3 is CASSRGGVGYEQYF. As DNA, the CDR3 is TGTGCCAGCTCACGTGGAGGGGTAGGTTACGAGCAGTACTTC. Filled out from reference TRBV18 and TRBJ2-7, the complete variable domain reads NAGVMQNPRHLVRRRGQEARLRCSPMKGHSHVYWYRQLPEEGLKFMVYLQKENIIDESGMPKERFSAEFPKEGPSILRIQQVVRGDSAAYFCASSRGGVGYEQYFGPGTRLTVT.